The TCR beta chain described here comes from a study of OX40 agonist ivuxolimab in advanced cancers. In the study overall: Ivuxolimab was an agonistic, fully human IgG2 monoclonal antibody directed against OX40 (CD134), a costimulatory receptor. Intravenous ivuxolimab was administered to patients every 2 weeks at six dose levels: 0.01, 0.1, 0.3, 1.5, 3 and 10 mg/kg. Of the approximately 50 dose-escalation patients, hepatocellular carcinoma was present in about 20, melanoma in around 15, renal cell carcinoma in 9 and head and neck cancer in 9. The dose-escalation cohort was roughly 87% male with a mean age of about 65 years, ranging from roughly 23 to 79. Prior anti-PD-1, anti-PD-L1 or anti-CTLA-4 therapy was permitted, and 30% to 50% of dose-escalation patients had received checkpoint inhibitors. Partial responses were achieved by three dose-escalation patients, of whom one had hepatocellular carcinoma and two had cutaneous melanoma. The point of sequencing TCRbeta in the periphery was to test whether ivuxolimab changed TCR sequence diversity and drove clonal T-cell expansion. The monotherapy dose-escalation portion (N = 52 patients) of the phase I ivuxolimab trial is reported in the paper.

V drops 2 bases and J drops 2 bases, leaving 13 bases in between. The germline V gene (reference sequence) sets CDR1 to SGHNT and CDR2 to YYREEE. The CDR3 contains 16 residues, cysteine and phenylalanine counted. The kept DNA is CDR3 alone, 48 bases in frame from the first base. Results and caveats for the whole study, not just this receptor: Which antigens the clonally expanded peripheral T cells were specific for was not determined. At doses from 0.1 to 3.0 mg/kg, clonal expansion was seen in both CD4+ and CD8+ blood T cells between baseline and week 6. After ivuxolimab, more expanded clones were found on average in CD8+ T cells than in CD4+ T cells. Partial responders in the 0.1-3.0 mg/kg groups had among the lowest normalized peripheral clonal expansion, especially among CD8+ T cells. Low levels of normalized T-cell clonal expansion were also shown by some nonresponding patients.

On this clone itself: Its antigen is not yet known. Within one base of it there is no much larger clone, and no base qualities were kept.

To sequence the TCRbeta CDR3 region, genomic DNA was isolated from the sorted cells. The immunoSEQ Assay was used to sequence the TCRbeta CDR3 regions. TCRdb took over this immuneACCESS table, retaining in-frame rearrangements with V and J assigned. Such tables are incomplete; in checked studies, under half of the missing clones stem from an unresolved V gene, and the remainder is unexplained. The sample yields 43,000 or so clones; 70% to 90% were counted once. Of the sample, 30% to 35% falls within the top ten clones. Patients with autoimmune disease history or receiving systemic immunosuppression were excluded from the trial. In every dose cohort, peripheral blood was drawn for TCR sequencing at baseline, cycle 4 day 1, and cycle 7 day 1. Samples were obtained from an open-label, multicenter, first-in-human phase I dose-escalation trial of ivuxolimab. Adults with locally advanced or metastatic melanoma, renal cell, hepatocellular, or head and neck squamous cell carcinoma were enrolled in the trial. CD4+ and CD8+ T cells were sorted separately from peripheral blood before TCR sequencing.

This sequence was found in an adult with an advanced solid tumor such as melanoma, head and neck, liver or kidney cancer. The chain was built from TRBV5-4 and TRBJ1-4, with the identity of the D gene unclear. This sample comprised CD4+ or CD8+ T cells sorted from blood, obtained in a trial of the OX40 agonist ivuxolimab. CDR3 protein: CASSLRAIATNEKLFF. Here is the DNA: TGTGCCAGCAGCTTACGAGCGATCGCCACTAATGAAAAACTGTTTTTT. Reference TRBV5-4 and TRBJ1-4 proteins supply the regions before and after the CDR3; the full variable domain is: ETGVTQSPTHLIKTRGQQVTLRCSSQSGHNTVSWYQQALGQGPQFIFQYYREEENGRGNFPPRFSGLQFPNYSSELNVNALELDDSALYLCASSLRAIATNEKLFFGSGTQLSVL.